These T cell receptor beta chains were read from a single sample in a study of identifying expanded T cells in peripheral blood. Measured with immunoSEQ multiplex PCR; TCRdb has only the in-frame clones, and not every one. The sample contains 120,000 or so clones, about 80% of which appear only once. Sequencing was performed on blood. All receptors come from a person between 18 and 75 years old in good health. The CDR3 runs from the conserved cysteine through the conserved F or W. Fields, in order: J gene, V gene, D gene, clone size, CDR3 DNA, CDR3 protein. D genes are given only for firm matches. Size is omitted from some rows. Given values are once, few, many or a class for expanded clones.

TRBJ2-7	TRBV15	.	.	TGTGCCACCAGCAGGAGGGGGTCTGGCTACGAGCAGTACTTC	CATSRRGSGYEQYF
TRBJ1-2	TRBV19	.	.	TGTGCCAGTAGTCTCCTGGGGGGCCGACCAGACTATGGCTACACCTTC	CASSLLGGRPDYGYTF
TRBJ1-6	TRBV5-6	TRBD1	.	TGTGCCAGCAGCTTATACGGGACAGGGGGATCACCCCTCCACTTT	CASSLYGTGGSPLHF
TRBJ2-3	TRBV4-1	.	.	TGCGCCAGCAGCCAAGAGGGGTATACGCAGTATTTT	CASSQEGYTQYF
TRBJ1-1	TRBV7-9	TRBD1	.	TGTGCCAGCAGGTTGACAGGGGACACTGAAGCTTTCTTT	CASRLTGDTEAFF
TRBJ2-1	TRBV25-1	.	.	TGTGCCAGCACCACAGGGAGGGGGTTTTACAATGAGCAGTTCTTC	CASTTGRGFYNEQFF
TRBJ2-7	TRBV5-6	.	.	TGTGCCAGCAGCTGGGGGGCACCTGCAAAGCAGTACTTC	CASSWGAPAKQYF
TRBJ1-2	TRBV27	TRBD1	few	TGTGCCAGCAGTCCGGACAGGGGGAAGCCCTATGGCTACACCTTC	CASSPDRGKPYGYTF
TRBJ1-4	TRBV6-1	TRBD1	few	TGTGCCAGCAGTGAAACGGGACAGAGAGCTTCAACTAGAGAAAAACTGTTTTTT	CASSETGQRASTREKLFF
TRBJ2-3	TRBV9	TRBD1	once	TGTGCCAGCAGCGTAACAGGGGACGAGAGAGATACGCAGTATTTT	CASSVTGDERDTQYF
TRBJ1-6	TRBV27	TRBD1	.	TGTGCCAGCCACAGGGGAGGGCTGAGCGGGTCCTATAATTCACCCCTCCACTTT	CASHRGGLSGSYNSPLHF
TRBJ1-2	TRBV19	TRBD1	.	TGTGCCAGTACCCGGACAGGAAACGGCTATGGCTACACCTTC	CASTRTGNGYGYTF
TRBJ1-6	TRBV19	.	.	TGTGCCAGCGGAAGGAGTGGCCTTTACTATAATTCACCCCTCCACTTT	CASGRSGLYYNSPLHF
TRBJ2-7	TRBV25-1	.	.	TGTGCCAGCAGCCTTGAAGTCCCTTACGAGCAGTACTTC	CASSLEVPYEQYF
TRBJ1-2	TRBV4-1	.	.	TGCGCCAGCAGCCAAACCCTTCGACAGATAAATAACTATGGCTACACCTTC	CASSQTLRQINNYGYTF
TRBJ2-7	TRBV29-1	TRBD1	.	TGCAGCGCCCGCTGGGGACAGTACCACGAGCAGTACTTC	CSARWGQYHEQYF
TRBJ1-2	TRBV5-4	.	.	TGTGCCAGCAGCTCCCTCCTCGACGTGAGCTACACCTTC	CASSSLLDVSYTF
TRBJ1-1	TRBV29-1	.	once	TGCAGCGCTGATTTCTGGACCTCGAACACTGAAGCTTTCTTT	CSADFWTSNTEAFF
TRBJ2-5	TRBV4-1	.	.	TGCGCCAGCAGCCAAGGCCGGACCCAGTACTTC	CASSQGRTQYF
TRBJ2-1	TRBV13	.	.	TGTGCCAGCAGCTTCGTACAGAGCTCCTACAATGAGCAGTTCTTC	CASSFVQSSYNEQFF
TRBJ1-6	TRBV6-5	.	.	TGTGCCAGCAGTTATTACGACCCCGGGAATTCACCCCTCCACTTT	CASSYYDPGNSPLHF
TRBJ1-5	TRBV10-3	.	.	TGTGCCCACAACATCGGAATCAATCAGCCCCAGCATTTT	CAHNIGINQPQHF
TRBJ1-2	TRBV5-4	.	.	TGTGCCGGGTTGACAGTGTATGGCTACACCTTC	CAGLTVYGYTF
TRBJ2-7	TRBV6-5	TRBD1	.	TGTGCCAGCAGGAGAACAGGGGACCACGAGCAGTACTTC	CASRRTGDHEQYF
TRBJ1-5	TRBV30	.	.	TGTGCTTATGGACAGAGGGGCAATCAGCCCCAGCATTTT	CAYGQRGNQPQHF
TRBJ2-7	TRBV19	TRBD1	.	TGTGCCAGTAGTATATGGGGACAGAGCTCCTACGAGCAGTACTTC	CASSIWGQSSYEQYF
TRBJ2-7	TRBV5-6	.	.	TGTGCCAGCAGCTTGAGCAGTAGCTACGAGCAGTACTTC	CASSLSSSYEQYF
TRBJ1-1	TRBV2	.	.	TGTGCCAGTCACCGGGAGGGCGGGAGCACTGAAGCTTTCTTT	CASHREGGSTEAFF
TRBJ2-5	TRBV5-4	.	.	TGTGCCAGCAGCTTGTGGGGGGGCCAGGAGACCCAGTACTTC	CASSLWGGQETQYF
TRBJ2-5	TRBV25-1	.	.	TGTGCCAGCAGTGAATGGGGGGGCCCCAGGGTCCAAGAGACCCAGTACTTC	CASSEWGGPRVQETQYF
TRBJ1-3	TRBV5-8	.	.	TGTGCCAGCAGCTGGCGAGGGGGGGCCTCTGGAAACACCATATATTTT	CASSWRGGASGNTIYF
TRBJ1-6	TRBV2	.	.	TGTGCCAGCAGTGACTTCAGGCCGGGGGCTAGGAGGTATAATTCACCCCTCCACTTT	CASSDFRPGARRYNSPLHF
TRBJ2-5	TRBV28	TRBD1	.	TGTGCCAGCAGGGACAGGGGTTCAAGATTAGAGACCCAGTACTTC	CASRDRGSRLETQYF
TRBJ1-5	TRBV7-9	.	.	TGTGCCAGCAGCCCCGATACTAGCAATCAGCCCCAGCATTTT	CASSPDTSNQPQHF
TRBJ2-7	TRBV6-1	.	.	TGTGCCAGCAGTTCCTACTACGAGCAGTACTTC	CASSSYYEQYF
TRBJ2-1	TRBV6-5	.	.	TGTGCCAGCAGTTTTCCTCCCCCCCAAGACAATGAGCAGTTCTTC	CASSFPPPQDNEQFF
TRBJ2-6	TRBV19	.	.	TGTGCCAGCCGGGAAAGTAGATATAGCTCTGGGGCCAACGTCCTGACTTTC	CASRESRYSSGANVLTF
TRBJ2-3	TRBV14	TRBD1	.	TGTGCCAGCAGCCAAGGACAGGGGAGTACCCATACGCAGTATTTT	CASSQGQGSTHTQYF
TRBJ1-2	TRBV7-2	.	few	TGTGCCAGCAGCTTATTCGTCCCGGACGGCTATGGCTACACCTTC	CASSLFVPDGYGYTF
TRBJ2-7	TRBV11-3	TRBD1	once	TGTGCCAGCAGCCCTCGACAGGGGAGCTCCTACGAGCAGTACTTC	CASSPRQGSSYEQYF
TRBJ2-7	TRBV18	.	few	TGTGCCAGCTCACCACTTTCGAACGAGCAGTACTTC	CASSPLSNEQYF